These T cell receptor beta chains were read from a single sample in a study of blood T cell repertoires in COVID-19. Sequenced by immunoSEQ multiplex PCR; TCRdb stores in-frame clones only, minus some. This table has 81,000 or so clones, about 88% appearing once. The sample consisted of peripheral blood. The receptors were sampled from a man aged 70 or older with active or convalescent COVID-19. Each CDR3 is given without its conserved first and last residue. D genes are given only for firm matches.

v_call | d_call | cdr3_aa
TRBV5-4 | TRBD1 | ASSPGQGTTRLSTDTQY
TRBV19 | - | ASSRTGWGEQF
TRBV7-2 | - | ASSLFVGVDTEAF
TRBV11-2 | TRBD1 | ASSTSPGQVNTEAF
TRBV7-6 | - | ASSPRTSTYEQY
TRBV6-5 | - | ASGFGPGGQETQY
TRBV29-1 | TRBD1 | SVETGVDEQY
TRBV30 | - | AWSVSREAEAF
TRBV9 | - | ASSVAGYNEQF
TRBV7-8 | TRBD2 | ASSLAGGLSDTQY
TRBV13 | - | ASSLGARNNEQF
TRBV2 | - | ASSPDLQPTDTQY
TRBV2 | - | ASSVGGGQPQH
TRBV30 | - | AWTEGSEKLF
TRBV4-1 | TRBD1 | ASSHPGTAGFEEQF
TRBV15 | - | ATSRETGRGSYNEQF
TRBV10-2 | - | ASSESLDSTPAKANTGELF
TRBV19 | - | ASSISHVTSGNTIY
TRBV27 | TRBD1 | ACAGTGGWRTEAF
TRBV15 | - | ATSRSTATSGNTIY
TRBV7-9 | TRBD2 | ASSSAGSSYNEQF
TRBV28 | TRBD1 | ASSSLGTGTTEAF
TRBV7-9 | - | ASSRMGGGGSPLH
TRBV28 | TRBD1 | ASSSTSGTAYSNQPQH
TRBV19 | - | ASRGRGGRQETQY
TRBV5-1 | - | ASSLWGGTDYGYT